Presented here are 8 T cell receptor beta chains from one specimen sequenced in a study of human T cells and chemical hapten exposure. The time point was: patch test 3, about 24 weeks after DPC sensitization. Treatment in this sample: therapeutic diphenylcyclopropenone sensitization with weekly scalp DPC. TCRdb re-analysed the RACE reads in MiXCR, keeping a single row per CDR3 protein. Here the sample spans 97,000 or so distinct CDR3 sequences, 25% to 30% being singletons. The input for sequencing was whole blood, taken in connection with sensitization to the hapten diphenylcyclopropenone (DPC). The receptors were sampled from a man aged 40-55 years with alopecia areata. Some clones in this sample may be carry-over from other donors' samples.

The chain recombines TRBV5-6 with TRBJ2-3, with TRBD1 matching 7 bases. The germline V gene has CDR1 SGHDT and CDR2 YYEEEE. V lost 2 bases to trimming and J lost 2 bases; unmatched junction nucleotides: 5. The CDR3 contains 15 residues. CDR3 protein: CASSFTGEYTDTQYF. CDR3 nucleotides: TGTGCCAGCAGCTTCACAGGGGAATACACAGATACGCAGTATTTT.

This clonotype has more than one count but fewer than ten. V usage is TRBV6-6 and J usage is TRBJ2-7; possible D gene TRBD2, 5 bases. In germline, CDR1 is MNHNY, CDR2 SVGAGI (reference sequence). The V gene lost 0 bases and the J gene lost 6 bases, with 9 bases spanning the gap. The CDR3 extends over 13 amino acids. The CDR3 here is CASSYSGRTEQYF. CDR3 DNA: TGTGCCAGCAGTTACTCGGGGAGAACCGAGCAGTACTTC.

The chain couples TRBV20-1 to TRBJ1-2, with D perhaps TRBD1 (6 bases). The CDR3 length is 14 residues. CDR1 and CDR2 (germline): DFQATT, SNEGSKA (reference sequence). The V end lost 0 bases, the J end lost 3 bases, and 11 bases lay between the germline ends. The CDR3 DNA reads as TGCAGTGCTAGAGAAGACAGGAGGGACTATGGCTACACCTTC. This translates into CSAREDRRDYGYTF.

This clonotype showed up just a few times. The gene calls are TRBV20-1 and TRBJ2-5; D uncertain. V was trimmed by 5 bases and J by 6 bases, leaving 10 bases between them. The CDR3 consists of 11 residues. Germline assignment: CDR1 DFQATT and CDR2 SNEGSKA (reference sequence). The CDR3 DNA is TGCAGTGCTCAAATTCAGAAGACCCAGTACTTC. Translation: CSAQIQKTQYF.

This clonotype has more than one count but fewer than ten. The rearrangement joins TRBV7-2 to TRBJ2-1, with a weak D call TRBD2 (6 bases). Germline CDR1 and CDR2: SGHTA and FQGNSA. There are 14 residues in the CDR3. V dropped 7 bases and J dropped 5 bases, with 15 bases sitting between them. The CDR3 loop reads CASTQVASDNEQFF. The CDR3 DNA follows: TGTGCCAGCACCCAGGTGGCTAGCGACAATGAGCAGTTCTTC. The full variable domain, in which reference TRBV7-2 and TRBJ2-1 provide the parts outside the CDR3, is GAGVSQSPSNKVTEKGKDVELRCDPISGHTALYWYRQSLGQGLEFLIYFQGNSAPDKSGLPSDRFSAERTGGSVSTLTIQRTQQEDSAVYLCASTQVASDNEQFFGPGTRLTVL.

This clonotype came up a few times. The chain uses TRBV20-1 and TRBJ1-4; D unclear. V shed 1 base and J shed 5 bases, with 8 bases lying between them. The CDR3 runs to 13 residues. The V gene's germline CDR1 is DFQATT and CDR2 SNEGSKA (reference sequence). The CDR3 DNA follows: TGCAGTGCTAGAGTCTCGTCAAATGAAAAACTGTTTTTT. This gives the protein CSARVSSNEKLFF.

This clonotype appeared a few times. The gene calls are TRBV6-5 and TRBJ2-1, with no clear D. The CDR3 is 15 residues long. Trimming pared 2 bases from V and 1 base from J, leaving 9 bases between. CDR1 is MNHEY and CDR2 is SVGAGI in the germline V gene. The CDR3 DNA is TGTGCCAGCAGTTACGGGCGGTCGTCCTACAATGAGCAGTTCTTC. Protein product: CASSYGRSSYNEQFF.

The table lists this clonotype with a few counts. This chain joins TRBV5-1 and TRBJ2-3; 12 positions match TRBD2. CDR3 length: 16 residues. Germline V gene lookup returns CDR1 SGHRS and CDR2 YFSETQ. Trimming took 10 bases from V and 6 from J; bases not matched to a gene: 15. CDR3 sequence (DNA): TGCGCCGCATCGAGCGGCCTAGCGGGAGGGGCGGATACGCAGTATTTT. Translating gives CAASSGLAGGADTQYF.